The source of this T cell receptor (beta chain) is a study of blood T cells in healthy people across ages. Germline V gene lookup returns CDR1 LNHNV and CDR2 YYDKDF (reference sequence). This CDR3 is 14 amino acids long. V gave up 1 base and J gave up 4 bases, with 10 bases separating them. The authors ran a second PCR of about 7 to 11 cycles using a sample-barcoded 5' primer and a J-beta primer mix. From each sample, at least 2.5 million paired-end reads containing CDR3 were obtained. TCRdb re-called the 5' RACE reads through MiXCR, storing one row per CDR3 protein. The sample lists about 1,400,000 distinct CDR3 sequences, 42% occurring once.

Sequenced: blood. This receptor was taken from a woman aged 18-35 years in good health. This chain links TRBV15 with TRBJ2-5, with D unresolved. This chain's CDR3 is CATSRGDLGETQYF. For the CDR3, the DNA is TGTGCCACCAGCAGAGGGGATTTAGGAGAGACCCAGTACTTC.